Here is one TCR beta chain with its context. Its antigen is not identified. This entry belongs to a study of T cells in localized non-small cell lung cancer. Germline V lookup: CDR1 MNHNS, CDR2 SASEGT. CDR3 length equals 17 residues. V dropped 4 bases and J dropped 5; count of bases not matched to a gene: 10. Sequencing was performed with immunoSEQ multiplex PCR; in TCRdb, only in-frame clones are kept and a portion is missing. The data show 45,000 or so clones, around 90% seen once. Study-wide findings and caveats: Among the top 100 tumor clones, a median approximately 60 appeared in adjacent lung.

This chain joins TRBV6-1 and TRBJ1-5; TRBD1 matches at 11 bases. The material was PBMCs, obtained before any cancer treatment. The receptor comes from a woman aged 40-75 years with stage II lung adenocarcinoma. This CDR3 reads CASSGNWDRGLDQPQHF. In nucleotides, the CDR3 is TGTGCCAGCAGTGGGAACTGGGACAGGGGGTTGGATCAGCCCCAGCATTTT.